Listed here are 17 T cell receptor beta chains from one sample, sequenced in a study of cytomegalovirus exposure and HLA in healthy donors. With 60 Vbeta and 13 Jbeta primers, the PCR was carried out. The repertoire was sequenced with immunoSEQ multiplex PCR; TCRdb's copy has only in-frame clones and lacks some. The repertoire includes 150,000 to 200,000 clones, about an eighth of them detected once, and approximately 8.3% sits in the top ten. Sequencing was carried out using PBMCs. Receptors originate from a man aged 45-65 years in good health and CMV-seropositive.

This clone was recorded a few times. The rearrangement links TRBV5-1 to TRBJ1-2; 7 nucleotides line up with TRBD1. Germline CDR1 reads SGHRS; CDR2 reads YFSETQ. V shed 3 bases, J shed 6 bases, and the junction held 5 bases outside the gene matches. The CDR3 is 13 amino acids. The CDR3 here is CASSSDRVDGYTF. CDR3 DNA sequence: TGCGCCAGCAGCTCAGACAGGGTGGATGGCTACACCTTC. The variable domain in full, completed from reference TRBV5-1 and TRBJ1-2, reads KAGVTQTPRYLIKTRGQQVTLSCSPISGHRSVSWYQQTPGQGLQFLFEYFSETQRNKGNFPGRFSGRQFSNSRSEMNVSTLELGDSALYLCASSSDRVDGYTFGSGTRLTVV.

The chain recombines TRBV11-3 with TRBJ1-6; 8 nucleotides align to TRBD1. This CDR3 is 17 amino acids long. The V segment lost 1 base and the J segment 6 bases; nucleotides outside the gene matches: 8. Germline V gene sequence: CDR1 SGHNT, CDR2 YENEEA. The CDR3 DNA reads as TGTGCCAGCAGCTTAGTTTTCCAGGGGGCGCGTAATTCACCCCTCCACTTT. Protein: CASSLVFQGARNSPLHF.

This clone was picked up a small number of times. CDR3 sequence (DNA): TGTGCCAGCAGTGACCCGGGGACTGAAGCTTTCTTT. It translates to CASSDPGTEAFF. The chain links TRBV2 to TRBJ1-1; D remains unclear. CDR3 length equals 12 residues. Germline lookup yields CDR1 SNHLY and CDR2 FYNNEI. Trimming stripped 3 bases from V and 5 bases from J, with 7 bases between.

The chain combines TRBV6-1 with TRBJ1-1; the D gene is possibly TRBD1 (5 bases). The germline gives CDR1 MNHNS, CDR2 SASEGT. The germline V and J ends were trimmed by 1 base and 7 bases, with 10 bases remaining between them. CDR3 size: 13 residues. This chain's CDR3 is CASSEVRVGEAFF. For the CDR3, the DNA is TGTGCCAGCAGTGAAGTCAGGGTCGGTGAAGCTTTCTTT.

The chain is built from TRBV5-1 and TRBJ1-2; D not certain. Trimming took 0 bases from V and 5 from J, leaving 8 bases between them. CDR1 is SGHRS and CDR2 is YFSETQ in the germline V gene. CDR3 length equals 13 residues. The DNA for the CDR3 is TGCGCCAGCAGCTTGGAACAGAAATATGGCTACACCTTC. As protein: CASSLEQKYGYTF.

The chain carries TRBV13 and TRBJ2-3; 12 positions agree with TRBD2. This CDR3 is 15 amino acids long. Germline V gene data show CDR1 as PRHDT and CDR2 as FYEKMQ (reference sequence). V lost 2 bases to trimming and J lost 6 bases; unmatched junction nucleotides: 3. The CDR3 here is CASSLLAGGRDTQYF. CDR3 sequence (DNA): TGTGCCAGCAGCTTACTAGCGGGGGGGCGGGATACGCAGTATTTT.

A few counts support this clone. The V gene is TRBV5-4, the J gene TRBJ2-5; TRBD2 might be the D (5 bases). Trimming stripped 2 bases from V and 6 bases from J, with 11 bases between. Looked up from germline, CDR1 is SGHNT and CDR2 is YYREEE (reference sequence). The CDR3 runs to 13 residues. CDR3 amino acids: CASSLDGEKTQYF. The CDR3 nucleotides read TGTGCCAGCAGCTTAGACGGGGAAAAGACCCAGTACTTC.

This rearrangement joins TRBV5-5 to TRBJ1-5; 7 positions match TRBD1. Germline values: CDR1 SGHKS, CDR2 YYEKEE (reference sequence). CDR3 size: 16 residues. Losses at the gene ends were 1 base for V and 0 bases for J; bases not matched to a gene: 4. The CDR3 nucleotides read TGTGCCAGCAGCTTGTATAGGGGGCTTAGCAATCAGCCCCAGCATTTT. Amino acid sequence: CASSLYRGLSNQPQHF.

This clone has only a few counts. This chain connects TRBV2 to TRBJ1-2, with 8 bases matching TRBD1. CDR3 length: 15 amino acids. Trimming cost V 0 bases and J 4 bases; bases outside gene matches: 4. CDR1 SNHLY and CDR2 FYNNEI come from the germline V gene. This CDR3 reads CASSEAQGASYGYTF. The DNA of the CDR3 is TGTGCCAGCAGTGAAGCGCAGGGGGCAAGCTATGGCTACACCTTC.

This chain uses TRBV27 with TRBJ1-2; 12 bases agree with TRBD1. The CDR3 is made up of 15 amino acids. J gave up 8 bases and V 6 bases, and 10 bases lay outside the gene matches. CDR1 MNHEY and CDR2 SMNVEV come from the germline V gene (reference sequence). The CDR3 reads CASRVGGQGAKGYTF. CDR3 DNA sequence: TGTGCCAGCAGGGTAGGGGGACAGGGGGCTAAGGGCTACACCTTC.

V and J are TRBV7-2 and TRBJ2-3, with D uncertain. From germline, CDR1 is SGHTA and CDR2 FQGNSA. The CDR3 spans 12 residues. Trimming pared 4 bases from V and 5 bases from J, leaving 7 bases between. CDR3 coding DNA: TGTGCCAGCAGCTCTACCCGAGATACGCAGTATTTT. Protein: CASSSTRDTQYF.

This clone has more than one count but fewer than ten. The chain employs TRBV5-4 and TRBJ2-7, with unresolved D. The CDR3 has 13 residues. Trimming stripped 5 bases from V and 2 bases from J, with 11 bases between. Germline values: CDR1 SGHNT, CDR2 YYREEE (reference sequence). Here the CDR3 DNA reads TGTGCCAGCAGTGAGCCGCTAACCTACGAGCAGTACTTC. Amino acid sequence: CASSEPLTYEQYF.

The chain combines TRBV6-1 with TRBJ1-6; 7 nucleotides align to TRBD1. This CDR3 spans 15 amino acids. Trimming took 3 bases from V and 14 from J; bases not matched to a gene: 13. Per the germline V gene, CDR1 is MNHNS and CDR2 is SASEGT. The CDR3 sequence: CASSEPGQVFRALHF. The CDR3 region has the DNA TGTGCCAGCAGTGAGCCCGGACAGGTCTTTAGGGCCCTCCACTTT.

This clone appeared a few times. V usage is TRBV18 and J usage is TRBJ1-5; a weak D match, TRBD1 (5 bases). CDR1 is KGHSH, CDR2 LQKENI, per germline. The CDR3 has 14 amino acids. V lost 4 bases, J lost 5 bases, and 12 bases lay in between. DNA of the CDR3: TGTGCCAGCTCACTCAATCTAGGGGATCAGCCCCAGCATTTT. Translated: CASSLNLGDQPQHF.

This clone came up a few times. This chain connects TRBV18 to TRBJ2-2, with 7 bases lining up with TRBD1. This CDR3 region has 15 residues. Losses at the gene ends were 5 bases for V and 8 bases for J; bases not matched to a gene: 11. Germline assignment: CDR1 KGHSH and CDR2 LQKENI. The CDR3 DNA reads TGTGCCAGCTCATTGGGACAGACCCCACAGGGGGAGCTGTTTTTT. It is translated as CASSLGQTPQGELFF.

A few counts support this clone. The chain links TRBV2 to TRBJ2-3; TRBD1 is a possible D gene (6 bases). Germline CDR1 SNHLY, CDR2 FYNNEI. The CDR3 covers 14 residues. V was cut by 6 bases and J by 1 base, with 11 bases left in between. The CDR3 sequence: CASRFEGGTDTQYF. The CDR3 region has the DNA TGTGCCAGCAGGTTCGAGGGGGGCACAGATACGCAGTATTTT. Together with reference TRBV2 and TRBJ2-3, the CDR3 gives the full variable domain: EPEVTQTPSHQVTQMGQEVILRCVPISNHLYFYWYRQILGQKVEFLVSFYNNEISEKSEIFDDQFSVERPDGSNFTLKIRSTKLEDSAMYFCASRFEGGTDTQYFGPGTRLTVL.

The chain recombines TRBV4-3 with TRBJ1-6; 8 nucleotides align to TRBD1. The V and J ends lost 1 base and 13 bases, in that order; junction bases with no gene match: 6. Germline lookup yields CDR1 LGHNA and CDR2 YSLEER. The CDR3 runs to 14 residues. CDR3 residues: CASSQGLRGPPLHF. For the CDR3, the DNA is TGCGCCAGCAGCCAAGGGCTCAGGGGGCCTCCCCTCCACTTT.